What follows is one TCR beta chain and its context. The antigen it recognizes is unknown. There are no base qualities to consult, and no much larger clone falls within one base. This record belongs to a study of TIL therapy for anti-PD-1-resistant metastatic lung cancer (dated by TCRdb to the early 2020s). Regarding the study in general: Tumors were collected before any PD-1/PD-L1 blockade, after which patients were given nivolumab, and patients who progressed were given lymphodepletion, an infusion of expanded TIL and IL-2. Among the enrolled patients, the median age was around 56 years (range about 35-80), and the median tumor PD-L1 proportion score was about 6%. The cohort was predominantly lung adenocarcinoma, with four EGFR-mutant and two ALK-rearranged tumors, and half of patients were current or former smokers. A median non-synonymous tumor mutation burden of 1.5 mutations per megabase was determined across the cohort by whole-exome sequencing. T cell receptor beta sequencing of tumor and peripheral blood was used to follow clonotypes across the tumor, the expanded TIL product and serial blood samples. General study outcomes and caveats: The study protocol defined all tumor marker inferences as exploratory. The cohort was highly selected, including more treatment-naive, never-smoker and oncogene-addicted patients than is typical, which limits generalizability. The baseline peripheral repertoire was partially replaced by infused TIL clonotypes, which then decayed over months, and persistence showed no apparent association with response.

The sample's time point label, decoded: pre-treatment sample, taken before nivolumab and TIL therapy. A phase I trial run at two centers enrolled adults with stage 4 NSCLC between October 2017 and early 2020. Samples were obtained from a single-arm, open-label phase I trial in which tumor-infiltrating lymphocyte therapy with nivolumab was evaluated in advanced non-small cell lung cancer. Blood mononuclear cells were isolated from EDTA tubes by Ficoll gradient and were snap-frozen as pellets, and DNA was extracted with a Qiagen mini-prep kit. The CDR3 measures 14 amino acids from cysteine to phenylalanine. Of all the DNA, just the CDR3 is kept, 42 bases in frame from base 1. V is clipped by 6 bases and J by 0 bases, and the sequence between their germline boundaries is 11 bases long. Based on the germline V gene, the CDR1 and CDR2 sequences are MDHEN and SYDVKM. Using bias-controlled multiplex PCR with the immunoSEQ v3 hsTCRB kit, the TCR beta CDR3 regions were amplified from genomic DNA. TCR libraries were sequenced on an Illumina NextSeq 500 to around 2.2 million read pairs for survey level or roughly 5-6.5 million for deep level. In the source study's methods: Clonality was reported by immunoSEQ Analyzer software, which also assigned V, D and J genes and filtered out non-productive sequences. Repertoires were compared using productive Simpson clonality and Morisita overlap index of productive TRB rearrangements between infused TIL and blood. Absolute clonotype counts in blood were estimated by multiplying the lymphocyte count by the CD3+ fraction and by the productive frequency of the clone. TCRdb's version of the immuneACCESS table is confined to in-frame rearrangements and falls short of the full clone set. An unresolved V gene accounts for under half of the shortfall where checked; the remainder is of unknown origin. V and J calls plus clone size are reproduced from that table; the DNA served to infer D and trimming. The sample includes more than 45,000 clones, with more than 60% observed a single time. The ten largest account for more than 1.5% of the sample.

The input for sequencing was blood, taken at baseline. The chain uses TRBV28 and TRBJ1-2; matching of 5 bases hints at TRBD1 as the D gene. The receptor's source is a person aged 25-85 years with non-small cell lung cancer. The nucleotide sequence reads TGTGCCAGCAGCGCGGGGGGGTCTAACTATGGCTACACCTTC. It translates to CASSAGGSNYGYTF.